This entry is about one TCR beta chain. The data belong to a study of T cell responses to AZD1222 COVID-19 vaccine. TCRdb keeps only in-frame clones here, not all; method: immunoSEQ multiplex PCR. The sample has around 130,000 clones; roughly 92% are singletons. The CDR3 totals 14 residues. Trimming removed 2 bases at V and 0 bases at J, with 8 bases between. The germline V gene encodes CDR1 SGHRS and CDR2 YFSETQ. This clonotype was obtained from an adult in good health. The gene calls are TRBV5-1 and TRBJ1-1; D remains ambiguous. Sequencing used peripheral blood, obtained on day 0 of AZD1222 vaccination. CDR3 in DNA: TGCGCCAGCAGCTTAGGTACAATGAACACTGAAGCTTTCTTT. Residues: CASSLGTMNTEAFF. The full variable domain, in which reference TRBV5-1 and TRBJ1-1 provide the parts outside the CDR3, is KAGVTQTPRYLIKTRGQQVTLSCSPISGHRSVSWYQQTPGQGLQFLFEYFSETQRNKGNFPGRFSGRQFSNSRSEMNVSTLELGDSALYLCASSLGTMNTEAFFGQGTRLTVV.